What follows are 3 T cell receptor beta chains derived from one specimen sequenced in a study of OX40 agonist ivuxolimab in advanced cancers. Profiling relied on immunoSEQ multiplex PCR, and the TCRdb table lists in-frame clones only, not all of them. The top ten hold about 0.27% of the sample, which has 85,000 to 100,000 clones, approximately 93% seen once. The sequencing here drew on CD4+ or CD8+ T cells sorted from blood, taken in a trial of the OX40 agonist ivuxolimab. These TCRs come from an adult with an advanced solid tumor such as melanoma, head and neck, liver or kidney cancer.

Turning to this clone: At one end the junction does not follow the germline gene, possibly because of a read error. The J gene is TRBJ1-2, the V gene TRBV7-9, with no clear D. Germline-derived CDR1 and CDR2 are SEHNR and FQNEAQ (reference sequence). This CDR3 has 15 residues. CDR3 loop: CASSSTVGSNYGHTF. Here the CDR3 DNA reads TGTGCCAGCAGCTCCACCGTCGGCAGTAACTATGGCCACACCTTC.

The V gene is TRBV9, the J gene TRBJ2-4; D is perhaps TRBD1 (6 bases). This CDR3 is 16 amino acids long. Germline assignment: CDR1 SGDLS and CDR2 YYNGEE. Trimming left V 0 bases short and J 2 bases short, with 12 bases between. CDR3 sequence reads: CASSVGGRSPKNIQYF. In DNA, the CDR3 is TGTGCCAGCAGCGTAGGGGGGCGATCTCCCAAAAACATTCAGTACTTC.

The rearrangement uses TRBV5-1 and TRBJ2-5; D remains unclear. The CDR3 is 14 residues long. Trimming took off 1 base at V and 1 base at J, with 8 bases between the two ends. Germline V gene lookup returns CDR1 SGHRS and CDR2 YFSETQ. The CDR3 DNA reads TGCGCCAGCAGCTTGCTAGGCATCCAAGAGACCCAGTACTTC. Amino acid sequence: CASSLLGIQETQYF.